This T cell receptor beta chain was observed in a study of T cells in localized non-small cell lung cancer. Whole-study results and caveats: Appearing in adjacent lung were a median approximately 60 of the top 100 tumor clones.

Profiling relied on immunoSEQ multiplex PCR, and the TCRdb table lists in-frame clones only, not all of them. The sample shows about 55,000 clones, roughly 84% of them seen only once. This clone has only one observation. Antigen: not known. The CDR3 extends over 13 amino acids. Between the trimmed V and J ends, which lost 4 bases and 4 bases, there was a span of 10 bases. The germline V gene has CDR1 MNHEY and CDR2 SVGAGI. The sample here was peripheral blood mononuclear cells, taken before any cancer treatment. The clonotype comes from a man aged 35-75 years with stage III lung adenocarcinoma. V gene TRBV6-5 combines with J gene TRBJ1-2, with D uncertain. The CDR3 spells CASSLNGLYGYTF. The CDR3 DNA is TGTGCCAGCAGTTTGAACGGACTCTATGGCTACACCTTC.